This T cell receptor (beta chain) comes out of a study of CD8 T cells in Susac syndrome. Looked up from germline, CDR1 is MNHEY and CDR2 is SVGAGI. Trimming stripped 0 bases from V and 10 bases from J, with 9 bases between. This CDR3 is 12 amino acids long. Note on this clonotype: Its specificity is unknown.

Random hexamers served to reverse transcribe roughly 0.5 to 1 ug RNA. TCRdb reprocessed the immunoSEQ multiplex PCR reads via MiXCR and lists one record per CDR3 protein. The profile covers 75,000 to 80,000 distinct CDR3 sequences, with approximately 93% appearing a single time and approximately 0.49% taken by the ten largest. Study results and caveats: Susac-specific public clones in total CD8+ repertoires numbered some 15; in CD8+ TEMRA repertoires, they numbered a few.

The sample comprised CD8+ T cells from PBMCs. V usage is TRBV6-5 and J usage is TRBJ2-5; a possible D gene is TRBD2 (6 bases). The TCR comes from a human donor with Susac syndrome. The CDR3 loop is CASSYSGRYQYF. DNA of the CDR3: TGTGCCAGCAGTTACTCGGGGAGGTACCAGTACTTC.